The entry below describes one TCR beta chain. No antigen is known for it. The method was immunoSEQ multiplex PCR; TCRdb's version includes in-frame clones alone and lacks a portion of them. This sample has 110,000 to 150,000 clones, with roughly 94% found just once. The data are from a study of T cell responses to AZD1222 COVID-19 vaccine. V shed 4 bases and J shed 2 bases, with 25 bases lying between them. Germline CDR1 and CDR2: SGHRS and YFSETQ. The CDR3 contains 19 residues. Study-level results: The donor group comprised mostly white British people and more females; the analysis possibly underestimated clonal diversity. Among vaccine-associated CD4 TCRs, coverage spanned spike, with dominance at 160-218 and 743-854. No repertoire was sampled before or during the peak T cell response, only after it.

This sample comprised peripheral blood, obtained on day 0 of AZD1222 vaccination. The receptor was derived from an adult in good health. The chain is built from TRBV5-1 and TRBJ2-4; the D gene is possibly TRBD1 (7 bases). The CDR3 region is CASSPYPDRAGLSKNIQYF. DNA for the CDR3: TGCGCCAGCAGCCCGTACCCCGACAGGGCGGGGTTGTCCAAAAACATTCAGTACTTC.